Listed below are T cell receptor beta chains from one sample, sequenced in a study of neurological immune-mediated disorders. TCRdb analysed the 5' RACE reads with MiXCR anew, one entry per CDR3 protein. The sample has some 30,000 distinct CDR3 sequences; 20% to 25% are singletons. Sequences were obtained from PBMCs. All receptors derive from a woman in her sixties in good health. The conserved cysteine and the conserved F or W are not part of the CDR3 here. Each record gives: V gene, CDR3 length, J gene, CDR3 protein.

TRBV9	13	TRBJ2-2	ASSTSAANTGELF
TRBV7-6	13	TRBJ1-6	ASSTQQGYNSPLH
TRBV10-3	11	TRBJ2-3	AIRTGLADTQY
TRBV5-1	11	TRBJ2-3	ASAGYITDTQY
TRBV5-1	11	TRBJ1-4	ASSLAGNEKLF
TRBV5-1	13	TRBJ1-1	ASSLGTQGDGEAF
TRBV30	11	TRBJ2-2	ASRIAHTGELF
TRBV27	11	TRBJ1-2	ARLTRGFYGYT
TRBV5-1	12	TRBJ1-1	ASSSQAQNTEAF
TRBV20-1	11	TRBJ2-7	TIEREGLNEQY
TRBV20-1	12	TRBJ2-5	SALRTSGEETQY
TRBV20-1	11	TRBJ2-1	SAIRDSHHEQF
TRBV5-1	13	TRBJ2-7	ASSLVGTGPSEQY
TRBV14	12	TRBJ1-2	ASSPPGVDYGYT
TRBV28	14	TRBJ1-1	ASSLGGQGRGTEAF
TRBV4-1	11	TRBJ2-7	ASSQTVLYEQY